The TCR beta chain described here comes from a study of blood T cell repertoires in COVID-19. Libraries were prepared by immunoSEQ multiplex PCR; TCRdb keeps only in-frame clonotypes and omits some of them. The data show under 200,000 clones, 80% to 90% seen once. Per germline, CDR1 DFQATT and CDR2 SNEGSKA (reference sequence). CDR3 length: 15 amino acids. Unmatched junction bases numbered 5, after V lost 3 bases and J lost 4 bases. This clone was seen only once. Sequenced input: PBMCs or T cells enriched from blood (not recorded which). The chain recombines TRBV20-1 with TRBJ2-7; 14 bases line up with TRBD2. This TCR came from a woman aged 45-60 years in a cohort exposed to, infected with or recovered from COVID-19 (not recorded which). The CDR3 sequence is CSASGTSGSMYEQYF. The CDR3 DNA follows: TGCAGTGCTAGTGGGACTAGCGGGAGTATGTACGAGCAGTACTTC.